What follows are 15 T cell receptor beta chains derived from one specimen sequenced in a study of cytomegalovirus exposure and HLA in healthy donors. PCR involved 60 Vbeta and 13 Jbeta primers. Measured with immunoSEQ multiplex PCR; TCRdb has only the in-frame clones, and not every one. Seen here are around 200,000 clones, 81% observed once, and the top ten hold approximately 3.9%. The sample taken for sequencing was PBMCs. These receptors were obtained from a man aged 45-60 years in good health and CMV-seronegative.

This chain uses TRBV7-2 with TRBJ1-6; weak D call: TRBD1 (5 bases). V was shortened by 3 bases and J by 2 bases, with 11 bases between the two germline ends. CDR3 size: 16 residues. Germline assignment: CDR1 SGHTA and CDR2 FQGNSA. CDR3 residues: CASSLDDSAYNSPLHF. The CDR3 bases are TGTGCCAGCAGCTTGGACGACAGCGCCTATAATTCACCCCTCCACTTT.

The chain combines TRBV5-6 with TRBJ2-7; the D is unclear. CDR3 length: 12 amino acids. Per the germline V gene, CDR1 is SGHDT and CDR2 is YYEEEE. With 2 bases removed from V and 6 bases from J, the gap between germline ends came to 9 bases. This CDR3 reads CASSFGSFEQYF. The CDR3 DNA reads TGTGCCAGCAGCTTCGGTAGCTTCGAGCAGTACTTC.

J is TRBJ2-5 and V is TRBV5-1; TRBD2 agrees at 16 bases. After removal of 3 bases from V and 5 bases from J, the junction contained 7 bases not matched to a gene. The germline V gene encodes CDR1 SGHRS and CDR2 YFSETQ. The CDR3 loop spans 17 amino acids. The chain's CDR3 is CASSSGTSGGALETQYF. For the CDR3, the DNA is TGCGCCAGCAGCTCTGGGACTAGCGGGGGGGCCTTGGAGACCCAGTACTTC.

The chain couples TRBV6-1 to TRBJ2-1, with 10 bases matching TRBD2. The germline V gene encodes CDR1 MNHNS and CDR2 SASEGT. The CDR3 is 15 amino acids. V was clipped by 6 bases and J by 4 bases; unmatched bases: 6. The CDR3 DNA sequence: TGTGCCAGCAGCCCTAGCGGGGGAGAGTACAATGAGCAGTTCTTC. This encodes CASSPSGGEYNEQFF.

The chain links TRBV2 to TRBJ1-6; no clear D. The CDR3 has 16 amino acids. CDR1 is SNHLY, CDR2 FYNNEI, per germline. V lost 2 bases and J lost 2, with 10 bases in between. CDR3 DNA: TGTGCCAGCAGTGAAAGCGCCGGGGCCTATAATTCACCCCTCCACTTT. It codes for CASSESAGAYNSPLHF.

The chain is built from TRBV6-6 and TRBJ2-3; D gene ambiguous. This CDR3 has 12 amino acids. CDR1 is MNHNY and CDR2 is SVGAGI in the germline V gene (reference sequence). V was clipped by 7 bases and J by 6 bases, with 11 bases between them. The CDR3 loop is CASMGPWDTQYF. The DNA for the CDR3 is TGTGCCAGCATGGGCCCTTGGGATACGCAGTATTTT.

The CDR3 reads CASSLGTSTDTQYF. CDR3 nucleotides: TGTGCCAGCAGCTTAGGGACTAGCACAGATACGCAGTATTTT. The genes are TRBV9 and TRBJ2-3; D may be TRBD2 (6 bases). With 4 bases removed from V and 0 bases from J, the gap between germline ends came to 9 bases. The CDR3 has 14 amino acids. Germline V gives CDR1 SGDLS, CDR2 YYNGEE.

The chain has TRBV29-1 and TRBJ1-2, with D unclear. The germline CDR1 and CDR2 sequences are SQVTM and ANQGSEA. V dropped 6 bases and J dropped 2 bases, with 16 bases sitting between them. The CDR3 runs to 14 residues. The CDR3, as DNA: TGCAGCGTCGCGATACAACAGAGAAACTATGGCTACACCTTC. Residues: CSVAIQQRNYGYTF. The full variable domain, completed using reference TRBV29-1 and TRBJ1-2, is SAVISQKPSRDICQRGTSLTIQCQVDSQVTMMFWYRQQPGQSLTLIATANQGSEATYESGFVIDKFPISRPNLTFSTLTVSNMSPEDSSIYLCSVAIQQRNYGYTFGSGTRLTVV.

V and J are TRBV7-2 and TRBJ2-3; the D gene is possibly TRBD2 (7 bases). The CDR3 has 14 residues. Germline V CDR1 and CDR2: SGHTA, FQGNSA. V lost 4 bases and J lost 4, with 12 bases in between. CDR3: CASSWGGRADTQYF. The CDR3 nucleotides are TGTGCCAGCAGCTGGGGGGGCCGGGCAGATACGCAGTATTTT.

V gene TRBV7-2 combines with J gene TRBJ2-7; D gene uncertain. Trimming stripped 0 bases from V and 3 bases from J, with 6 bases between. The CDR3 contains 13 residues. CDR1 is SGHTA, CDR2 FQGNSA, per germline. CDR3 residues: CASSLAQRYEQYF. The CDR3 coding sequence is TGTGCCAGCAGCTTAGCCCAGCGCTACGAGCAGTACTTC.

This chain connects TRBV11-2 to TRBJ1-1; perhaps TRBD1 as D (6 bases). Germline CDR1 SGHAT, CDR2 FQNNGV. The CDR3 totals 16 residues. Between the trimmed V and J ends, which lost 3 bases and 6 bases, there was a span of 20 bases. CDR3 loop: CASSLAGGRDLAEAFF. CDR3 DNA sequence: TGTGCCAGCAGCTTGGCGGGGGGCCGCGACTTAGCTGAAGCTTTCTTT.

The chain combines TRBV4-3 with TRBJ1-2; TRBD1 is a possible D gene (5 bases). V lost 0 bases to trimming and J lost 2 bases, with 10 bases between them. Germline values: CDR1 LGHNA, CDR2 YSLEER. This CDR3 contains 15 residues. CDR3: CASSQESTGNYGYTF. CDR3 bases: TGCGCCAGCAGCCAAGAGTCTACAGGAAACTATGGCTACACCTTC.

The rearrangement links TRBV6-5 to TRBJ2-1; TRBD1 is a possible D gene (6 bases). V lost 5 bases to trimming and J lost 10 bases, with 9 bases between them. The CDR3 sequence is 11 residues long. Germline V gene lookup returns CDR1 MNHEY and CDR2 SVGAGI. CDR3 sequence: CASSTGLEQFF. In nucleotides, the CDR3 is TGTGCCAGCAGTACAGGGTTAGAGCAGTTCTTC.

The gene calls are TRBV9 and TRBJ1-2; TRBD1 aligns across 8 bases. The germline CDR1 and CDR2 sequences are SGDLS and YYNGEE. After removal of 4 bases from V and 7 bases from J, the junction contained 9 bases not matched to a gene. CDR3 length equals 14 residues. In nucleotides, the CDR3 is TGTGCCAGCAGCCCCGACAGGGGCTACGGTGGCTACACCTTC. Its protein is CASSPDRGYGGYTF.

This rearrangement joins TRBV18 to TRBJ2-1, with D possibly TRBD1 on 6 matching bases. Trimming took 6 bases from V and 3 from J, leaving 12 bases between them. Germline CDR1 reads KGHSH; CDR2 reads LQKENI. The CDR3 has 14 residues. The CDR3 sequence: CASSREGGYNEQFF. Written as DNA, the CDR3 is TGTGCCAGCTCCCGAGAAGGGGGCTACAATGAGCAGTTCTTC.